The 12 T cell receptor beta chains presented below share a single source sample, sequenced in a study of PD-L1 blockade in urothelial cancer. Indicated time point: pretreatment peripheral blood. Generated by immunoSEQ multiplex PCR, the TCRdb table keeps only in-frame clones and is missing some. The sample consists of 90,000 or so clones, 89% of them appearing once. Sequences were derived from PBMCs, sampled around atezolizumab (anti-PD-L1) treatment. Receptor source: a woman of 80 years or more with urothelial cancer.

The V gene is TRBV28, the J gene TRBJ1-2, with no clear D. Trimming pared 3 bases from V and 7 bases from J, leaving 18 bases between. Germline loops: CDR1 MDHEN, CDR2 SYDVKM. CDR3 length: 15 residues. CDR3 residues: CASSLTQGLTGGYTF. CDR3 sequence (DNA): TGTGCCAGCAGTTTGACTCAAGGCTTAACGGGTGGCTACACCTTC.

This chain uses TRBV18 with TRBJ2-1; 11 nucleotides align to TRBD2. The CDR3 totals 15 residues. J was trimmed by 6 bases and V by 2 bases; bases with no gene match: 3. Germline CDR1 KGHSH, CDR2 LQKENI. CDR3 in amino acids: CASSPALAGANEQFF. CDR3 sequence (DNA): TGTGCCAGCTCACCAGCACTAGCGGGAGCCAATGAGCAGTTCTTC.

The chain is built from TRBV28 and TRBJ2-1, with 13 nucleotides matching TRBD2. This CDR3 has 16 amino acids. CDR1 is MDHEN, CDR2 SYDVKM, per germline. With V trimmed by 5 bases and J by 5 bases, 6 bases remained unmatched. CDR3 DNA sequence: TGTGCCAGCAGTCCGGGACTAGCGGGGAAAAACAATGAGCAGTTCTTC. It codes for CASSPGLAGKNNEQFF.

The chain combines TRBV7-3 with TRBJ2-7; 8 bases match TRBD2. The germline V gene has CDR1 SGHTA and CDR2 FQGTGA. This CDR3 is 12 amino acids long. J was trimmed by 2 bases and V by 6 bases; bases with no gene match: 0. The CDR3 here is CASRRGAYEQYF. The CDR3 DNA reads TGTGCCAGCAGGCGGGGGGCCTACGAGCAGTACTTC.

V and J are TRBV5-4 and TRBJ1-2; D gene uncertain. The ends were cut back, 0 bases at V and 8 bases at J, with 17 bases in the middle. CDR1 and CDR2 from the germline V gene are SGHNT and YYREEE (reference sequence). The CDR3 has 15 amino acids. As DNA, the CDR3 is TGTGCCAGCAGCTTGGCCTTAGGTCAGCCTAGCGGCTACACCTTC. Translation: CASSLALGQPSGYTF.

This sequence joins TRBV7-9 and TRBJ1-4; possible D gene TRBD1, 5 bases. The germline gives CDR1 SEHNR, CDR2 FQNEAQ (reference sequence). There are 15 residues in the CDR3. The V end lost 1 base, the J end lost 6 bases, and 12 bases lay between the germline ends. The CDR3 nucleotides read TGTGCCAGCAGCTTAGGGATAGTGACAGATGAAAAACTGTTTTTT. Translating gives CASSLGIVTDEKLFF.

Here the CDR3 DNA reads TGTGCCAGCTCCAAGTTGATAGATAGCAATCAGCCCCAGCATTTT. Translated, it gives CASSKLIDSNQPQHF. The rearrangement uses TRBV9 and TRBJ1-5; D is uncertain. Germline V gives CDR1 SGDLS, CDR2 YYNGEE. The CDR3 covers 15 residues. The V gene lost 7 bases and the J gene lost 0 bases, with 14 bases spanning the gap.

The chain has TRBV7-2 and TRBJ2-2; no clear D. V dropped 6 bases and J dropped 1 base, with 6 bases sitting between them. The CDR3 sequence is 13 residues long. Germline CDR1 SGHTA, CDR2 FQGNSA. The CDR3 sequence is CASRPQNTGELFF. The CDR3 nucleotides read TGTGCCAGCAGGCCACAGAACACCGGGGAGCTGTTTTTT.

The genes are TRBV30 and TRBJ2-7; D may be TRBD2 (5 bases). CDR1 is GTSNPN and CDR2 is SVGIG in the germline V gene (reference sequence). The V end lost 2 bases, the J end lost 7 bases, and 18 bases lay between the germline ends. The CDR3 is 14 residues long. This CDR3 reads CAWSWATGSIEQYF. The CDR3 nucleotides are TGTGCCTGGAGTTGGGCAACGGGGAGCATTGAGCAGTACTTC.

This rearrangement joins TRBV5-4 to TRBJ2-1; no clear D gene. The CDR3 is 14 residues long. Looked up from germline, CDR1 is SGHNT and CDR2 is YYREEE (reference sequence). Between the trimmed V and J ends, which lost 1 base and 2 bases, there was a span of 7 bases. For the CDR3, the DNA is TGTGCCAGCAGCTTGTACTCCACCTACAATGAGCAGTTCTTC. Protein: CASSLYSTYNEQFF.

The gene calls are TRBV19 and TRBJ2-1, with D possibly TRBD2 on 5 matching bases. This CDR3 has 14 residues. Germline V gives CDR1 LNHDA, CDR2 SQIVND (reference sequence). Trimming left V 2 bases short and J 6 bases short, with 11 bases between. The CDR3 DNA sequence: TGTGCCAGTAGTATATTTGCGGGCCTCAATGAGCAGTTCTTC. Translating it yields CASSIFAGLNEQFF.

The J gene is TRBJ1-5, the V gene TRBV19; 9 positions agree with TRBD1. Germline loops: CDR1 LNHDA, CDR2 SQIVND (reference sequence). Germline trimming cut 5 bases from V and 7 bases from J; bases unmatched to any gene: 6. The CDR3 covers 14 residues. In DNA form, the CDR3 reads TGTGCCAGTAGTGAGACAGGGGGTAAGCAGCCCCAGCATTTT. It codes for CASSETGGKQPQHF.